The 12 T cell receptor beta chains listed next were all sequenced from one sample in a study of Ad26.COV2.S vaccination and SARS-CoV-2 variants. Only in-frame clones appear in the TCRdb table, and some are missing; sequencing was by immunoSEQ multiplex PCR. The data contain some 520,000 clones, 70% to 90% of them singletons. Treatment reported: around 19 received Ad26.COV2.S at low or high dose, single or two shots; about five received placebo; per-sample allocation not given. Sampling was performed 63 days after the first vaccine or placebo injection. Sequenced here: peripheral blood, sampled in a trial of Ad26.COV2.S vaccine versus placebo. The receptors were sampled from a person between 18 and 65 years old who received the Ad26.COV2.S COVID-19 vaccine or a placebo.

V is TRBV29-1 and J is TRBJ2-1; 10 nucleotides match TRBD2. Germline V CDR1 and CDR2: SQVTM, ANQGSEA. V lost 7 bases to trimming and J lost 2 bases; unmatched junction nucleotides: 5. The CDR3 runs to 14 residues. The CDR3 protein is CSARTSGPYNEQFF. The CDR3 coding sequence is TGCAGCGCTAGGACTAGCGGACCCTACAATGAGCAGTTCTTC.

The chain uses TRBV7-6 and TRBJ1-1; tentative D call: TRBD1 (5 bases). CDR1 is SGHVS, CDR2 FNYEAQ, per germline. CDR3 size: 15 residues. Trimming removed 5 bases at V and 4 bases at J, with 17 bases between. CDR3 sequence (DNA): TGTGCCAGCAGCAAGGGGTTCGCGGGGACCACTGAAGCTTTCTTT. Protein product: CASSKGFAGTTEAFF.

The CDR3 spells CASSFIRGENTEAFF. The CDR3 DNA sequence: TGTGCCAGCAGCTTTATAAGGGGAGAAAACACTGAAGCTTTCTTT. The chain uses TRBV7-8 and TRBJ1-1; D is perhaps TRBD1 (5 bases). The V end was cut by 3 bases, the J end by 2 bases, with 13 bases between. The CDR3 has 15 amino acids. Looked up from germline, CDR1 is SGHVS and CDR2 is FQNEAQ.

J is TRBJ1-3 and V is TRBV30; D perhaps matches TRBD1 (5 bases). Germline CDR1 and CDR2: GTSNPN and SVGIG (reference sequence). CDR3 length equals 17 residues. V dropped 1 base and J dropped 10 bases, with 26 bases sitting between them. The CDR3 spells CAWSDTMDTKARETIYF. The CDR3 DNA sequence: TGTGCCTGGAGTGACACTATGGACACCAAAGCCAGAGAGACCATATATTTT.

The chain couples TRBV28 to TRBJ2-7; maybe TRBD2 (6 bases). Germline V gives CDR1 MDHEN, CDR2 SYDVKM. Trimming removed 10 bases at V and 4 bases at J, with 14 bases between. The CDR3 runs 12 residues. This CDR3 reads CATNRGSYEQYF. The CDR3 nucleotides are TGTGCCACCAATCGGGGGTCTTACGAGCAGTACTTC. Looking up the rest from reference TRBV28 and TRBJ2-7 gives the full variable domain: DVKVTQSSRYLVKRTGEKVFLECVQDMDHENMFWYRQDPGLGLRLIYFSYDVKMKEKGDIPEGYSVSREKKERFSLILESASTNQTSMYLCATNRGSYEQYFGPGTRLTVT.

This clone has more than one count but fewer than ten. The chain has TRBV7-9 and TRBJ2-7; D is ambiguous. CDR3 size: 11 residues. CDR1 and CDR2 from the germline V gene are SEHNR and FQNEAQ (reference sequence). The V end was cut by 5 bases, the J end by 5 bases, with 7 bases between. The CDR3 DNA is TGTGCCAGCAGCCCGATGGACGAGCAGTACTTC. Residues: CASSPMDEQYF.

The chain has TRBV20-1 and TRBJ2-7; 7 positions match TRBD1. Germline CDR1 and CDR2: DFQATT and SNEGSKA (reference sequence). The CDR3 is 15 amino acids. V dropped 3 bases and J dropped 2; count of bases not matched to a gene: 10. This CDR3 reads CSASQMDRSPYEQYF. The CDR3 DNA is TGCAGTGCTAGTCAAATGGACAGGAGCCCCTACGAGCAGTACTTC.

The J gene is TRBJ2-3, the V gene TRBV5-5, with 8 bases aligning to TRBD2. Germline CDR1 reads SGHKS; CDR2 reads YYEKEE (reference sequence). Unmatched junction bases numbered 5, after V lost 0 bases and J lost 2 bases. This CDR3 comprises 16 residues. CDR3 sequence: CASSLAGGGTTDTQYF. Written as DNA, the CDR3 is TGTGCCAGCAGCTTGGCCGGGGGGGGAACCACAGATACGCAGTATTTT.

The chain combines TRBV6-5 with TRBJ1-5; 7 bases agree with TRBD1. V was clipped by 6 bases and J by 3 bases; unmatched bases: 2. Germline lookup yields CDR1 MNHEY and CDR2 SVGAGI. This CDR3 is 13 amino acids long. The CDR3 sequence is CASSGTVNQPQHF. CDR3 bases: TGTGCCAGCAGCGGGACAGTCAATCAGCCCCAGCATTTT.

The chain couples TRBV19 to TRBJ1-6; 7 bases match TRBD1. The junction had 8 bases not matched to a gene; V was cut back by 9 bases and J by 6 bases. The CDR3 has 14 residues. Germline values: CDR1 LNHDA, CDR2 SQIVND (reference sequence). This chain's CDR3 is CASLGTALNSPLHF. In DNA, the CDR3 is TGTGCCAGCCTCGGGACAGCCCTTAATTCACCCCTCCACTTT.

This chain joins TRBV5-5 and TRBJ1-5; a possible D gene is TRBD1 (5 bases). The CDR3 loop spans 15 amino acids. Germline CDR1 reads SGHKS; CDR2 reads YYEKEE (reference sequence). Trimming pared 4 bases from V and 4 bases from J, leaving 15 bases between. The CDR3 DNA sequence: TGTGCCAGCAGCCCCCAGGACATGGGAAATCAGCCCCAGCATTTT. It is translated as CASSPQDMGNQPQHF.

The V call is TRBV6-2 or TRBV6-3, the J call TRBJ2-7; D not resolved. With 6 bases removed from V and 4 bases from J, the gap between germline ends came to 10 bases. Germline CDR1 MNHEY, CDR2 SVGEGT. The CDR3 spans 12 residues. The CDR3 loop is CASSPSHYEQYF. CDR3 coding DNA: TGTGCCAGCAGCCCCTCGCATTACGAGCAGTACTTC.